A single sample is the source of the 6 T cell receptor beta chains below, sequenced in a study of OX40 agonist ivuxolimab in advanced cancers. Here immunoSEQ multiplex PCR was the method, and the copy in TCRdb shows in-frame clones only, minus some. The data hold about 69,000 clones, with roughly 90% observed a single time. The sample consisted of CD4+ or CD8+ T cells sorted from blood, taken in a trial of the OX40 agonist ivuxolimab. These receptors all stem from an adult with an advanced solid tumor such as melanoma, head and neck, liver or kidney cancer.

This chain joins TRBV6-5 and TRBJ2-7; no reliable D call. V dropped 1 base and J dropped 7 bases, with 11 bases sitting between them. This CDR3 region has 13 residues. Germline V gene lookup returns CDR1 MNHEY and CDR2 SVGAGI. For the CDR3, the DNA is TGTGCCAGCAGTTACTTCCAGAGTTCAGAGCAGTACTTC. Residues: CASSYFQSSEQYF.

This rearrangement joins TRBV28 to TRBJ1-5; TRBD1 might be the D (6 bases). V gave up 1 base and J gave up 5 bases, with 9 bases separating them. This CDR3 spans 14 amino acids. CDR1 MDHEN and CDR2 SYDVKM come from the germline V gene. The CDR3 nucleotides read TGTGCCAGCAGTTTATTCAGGGGTGATCAGCCCCAGCATTTT. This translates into CASSLFRGDQPQHF.

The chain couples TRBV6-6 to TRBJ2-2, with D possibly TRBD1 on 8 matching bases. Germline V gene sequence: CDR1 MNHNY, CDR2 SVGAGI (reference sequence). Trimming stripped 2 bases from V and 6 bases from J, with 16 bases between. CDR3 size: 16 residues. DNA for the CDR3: TGTGCCAGCAGTTACGGCACAGGGGGGGATCCCGGGGAGCTGTTTTTT. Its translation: CASSYGTGGDPGELFF.

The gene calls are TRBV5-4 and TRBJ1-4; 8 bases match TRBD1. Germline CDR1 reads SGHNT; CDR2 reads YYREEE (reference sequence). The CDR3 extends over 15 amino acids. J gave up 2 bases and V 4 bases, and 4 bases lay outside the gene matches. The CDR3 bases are TGTGCCAGCAGCCCGACAGGGGCTACTAATGAAAAACTGTTTTTT. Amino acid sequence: CASSPTGATNEKLFF.

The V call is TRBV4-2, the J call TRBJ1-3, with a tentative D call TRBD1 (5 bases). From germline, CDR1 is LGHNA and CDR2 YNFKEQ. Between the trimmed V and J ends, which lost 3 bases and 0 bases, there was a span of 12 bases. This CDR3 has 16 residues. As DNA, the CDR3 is TGTGCCAGCAGCCAGTGGGGGGACGTCTCTGGAAACACCATATATTTT. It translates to CASSQWGDVSGNTIYF.

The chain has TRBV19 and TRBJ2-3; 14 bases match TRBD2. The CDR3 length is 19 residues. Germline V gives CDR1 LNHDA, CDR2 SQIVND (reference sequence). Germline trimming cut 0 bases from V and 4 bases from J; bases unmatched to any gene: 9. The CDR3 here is CASSIEGLAGVSGADTQYF. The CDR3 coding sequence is TGTGCCAGTAGTATAGAGGGACTAGCGGGAGTGAGTGGCGCAGATACGCAGTATTTT.